This T cell receptor (beta chain) was identified during a study of CD8 T cells in Susac syndrome. Notes on this clonotype: Its antigen is not identified.

General study findings and limits: An acknowledgment was made by the study that its TCR sequencing and HLA analysis involved relatively few individuals.

Healthy donors served as the controls. They were matched for age and sex. V was trimmed by 1 base and J by 3 bases, leaving 12 bases between them. Per germline, CDR1 SEHNR and CDR2 FQNEAQ (reference sequence). The CDR3 has 15 residues. Reverse transcription of about 0.5 to 1 ug RNA used random hexamers. Multiplex immunoSEQ PCR targeted 54 Vbeta and 13 Jbeta TCR beta segments. TCRdb reprocessed the immunoSEQ multiplex PCR reads via MiXCR and lists one record per CDR3 protein. The sample consists of 100,000 to 150,000 distinct CDR3 sequences, around 94% of them appearing once. The receptor was derived from a human donor in good health. The material sequenced was CD4+ T cells from PBMCs. V gene TRBV7-9 combines with J gene TRBJ1-2; no firm D call. In nucleotides, the CDR3 is TGTGCCAGCAGCTTAGAGGGAGTGGGTTACTATGGCTACACCTTC. Its translation is CASSLEGVGYYGYTF.